The sequence of this T cell receptor beta chain was determined in a study of shared clonotypes between healthy human individuals. For this clone: Antigen unknown.

Authors' methods: Quality scores were absent from the junction-only immunoSEQ sequences, so filtering differed. Libraries were prepared by immunoSEQ multiplex PCR; TCRdb keeps only in-frame clonotypes and omits some of them. The DNA was the basis for D and trimming; V, J and clone size are from that table. The table shows under 600,000 clones, with 90% to 96% occurring only once. Study-wide findings and caveats: Donor scarcity curtailed the genetic and exposure-history diversity represented herein. The four-donor shared clonotypes exceeded non-shared clonotypes in generation probability, with non-shared ones scoring lower. A few donors held about 5% of naive CD4 clonotypes in common.

The germline V and J ends were trimmed by 2 bases and 3 bases, with 0 bases remaining between them. The CDR3 sequence is 11 residues long. The germline V gene encodes CDR1 SEHNR and CDR2 FQNEAQ (reference sequence). The V gene is TRBV7-9, the J gene TRBJ2-3; D ambiguous. Sequences were obtained from naive CD4+ T cells sorted from blood. Subset in this sample: CD45RA+ positively selected. The source of this sequence is a woman in her twenties or thirties in good health. The CDR3 sequence is CASSLTDTQYF. CDR3 sequence (DNA): TGTGCCAGCAGCTTAACAGATACGCAGTATTTT.